This T cell receptor (beta chain) was observed in a study of cytomegalovirus exposure and HLA in healthy donors. About the study: The same platform as the 666 first-cohort repertoires was used for the 120 validation repertoires, a later analysis reported.

About this clone: Its target is unknown.

Broader study findings: Most observed TCR sequences were rare, whereas some public TCRs were detected in many donors. The study put some 160 TCR beta chains on its list as cytomegalovirus-associated.

In germline, CDR1 is SGHVS, CDR2 FNYEAQ. The V gene lost 0 bases and the J gene lost 4 bases, with 9 bases spanning the gap. The CDR3 loop spans 14 amino acids. Using immunoSEQ multiplex PCR, the repertoire was profiled, and TCRdb retains in-frame clones only, with some absent. The sample carries fewer than 200,000 clones, around 86% recorded once. Sequencing input: PBMCs. The V gene is TRBV7-6, the J gene TRBJ1-2, with D unresolved. The source of this sequence is a man younger than 30 in good health and CMV-seropositive. In DNA form, the CDR3 reads TGTGCCAGCAGCTTAGCGCCGGTAAGCTATGGCTACACCTTC. Translated, it gives CASSLAPVSYGYTF.